These 24 T cell receptor beta chains were all obtained from the same sample, sequenced in a study of blood T cells in healthy people across ages (dated by TCRdb to between 2014 and 2017). Libraries were prepared through 5' RACE. Sequencing took place on an Illumina HiSeq 2500. A second 7 to 11 cycle PCR used a sample-barcoded 5' primer and a J-beta primer mix. TCRdb reanalyzed the raw reads on its own, using fastp at Q25 for trimming and MiXCR for clone calling, and kept in-frame beta chains. Each record represents a unique CDR3 protein, reported with the most common genes and DNA among its rows. Across this sample there are roughly 700,000 distinct CDR3 sequences, with around 48% seen only once. In total, the top ten clones hold roughly a third of the sample. The source material was blood. Source of these receptors: a woman in her sixties or seventies in good health.

This clonotype was seen more than once but under ten times. The rearrangement links TRBV7-2 to TRBJ2-7, with 10 bases lining up with TRBD2. The CDR3 totals 14 residues. V gave up 5 bases and J gave up 6 bases; unmatched junction bases: 7. Germline CDR1 SGHTA, CDR2 FQGNSA. CDR3 loop: CASSLTSGKGEQYF. Written as DNA, the CDR3 is TGTGCCAGCAGCCTAACTAGCGGGAAGGGCGAGCAGTACTTC.

The V call is TRBV2, the J call TRBJ1-4; weak D call: TRBD1 (6 bases). This CDR3 is 13 amino acids long. The germline gives CDR1 SNHLY, CDR2 FYNNEI. V was cut by 6 bases and J by 4 bases, with 9 bases left in between. CDR3 in DNA: TGTGCCAGCAGCGCGGACAGTAATGAAAAACTGTTTTTT. Residues: CASSADSNEKLFF.

This clonotype has only a few counts. The V call is TRBV20-1, the J call TRBJ2-1; D might be TRBD2 (6 bases). V was cut by 0 bases and J by 4 bases, with 13 bases left in between. Germline V gives CDR1 DFQATT, CDR2 SNEGSKA (reference sequence). This CDR3 region has 15 residues. The CDR3 protein is CSARELARVYNEQFF. The CDR3 DNA sequence: TGCAGTGCTAGAGAACTAGCCCGAGTGTACAATGAGCAGTTCTTC.

The V gene is TRBV7-2, the J gene TRBJ2-6, with 8 positions matching TRBD2. The germline V gene encodes CDR1 SGHTA and CDR2 FQGNSA. The CDR3 covers 19 residues. V dropped 1 base and J dropped 1; count of bases not matched to a gene: 9. The CDR3 loop is CASSLGLAGPGSGANVLTF. In DNA, the CDR3 is TGTGCCAGCAGCTTAGGTCTAGCGGGTCCCGGATCTGGGGCCAACGTCCTGACTTTC.

Only one count was recorded for this clonotype. The chain links TRBV7-3 to TRBJ2-3; 7 nucleotides align to TRBD2. There are 16 residues in the CDR3. V was clipped by 5 bases and J by 2 bases; unmatched bases: 10. Germline V lookup: CDR1 SGHTA, CDR2 FQGTGA. The DNA of the CDR3 is TGTGCCAGCAGCGCGGAACTAGCGACCCCCACAGATACGCAGTATTTT. This sequence encodes CASSAELATPTDTQYF.

Only a few counts were recorded for this clonotype. The rearrangement links TRBV6-6 to TRBJ2-5, with no clear D. Germline V CDR1 and CDR2: MNHNY, SVGAGI (reference sequence). The CDR3 has 13 residues. Deletions cut 8 bases from V and 4 bases from J, with 14 bases between. The CDR3 nucleotides read TGTGCCAGCGTAAATAGTTATCGAGAGACCCAGTACTTC. Translation: CASVNSYRETQYF.

This clonotype was seen more than once but under ten times. The V and J genes are TRBV27 and TRBJ2-6, with D unresolved. CDR1 is MNHEY and CDR2 is SMNVEV in the germline V gene (reference sequence). The V gene lost 7 bases and the J gene lost 2 bases, with 6 bases spanning the gap. The CDR3 length is 13 residues. The CDR3 is CASKIAGANVLTF. The CDR3, as DNA: TGTGCCAGCAAAATTGCTGGGGCCAACGTCCTGACTTTC.

The genes are TRBV12-3 or TRBV12-4 and TRBJ2-1, with D tentatively TRBD1 (6 bases). The CDR3 has 13 amino acids. Trimming took off 6 bases at V and 7 bases at J, with 13 bases between the two ends. CDR3 DNA: TGTGCCAGCAGGGCCACAGGGTGGAATGAGCAGTTCTTC. Encoded protein: CASRATGWNEQFF.

This clonotype was picked up a small number of times. The J gene is TRBJ2-7, the V gene TRBV20-1, with 7 bases identical to TRBD1. The CDR3 is 13 residues long. Trimming removed 8 bases from V and 5 bases from J; junction bases left unmatched: 12. The germline V gene encodes CDR1 DFQATT and CDR2 SNEGSKA (reference sequence). CDR3 amino acids: CSPTPDRVNEQYF. The CDR3 bases are TGCAGTCCAACCCCCGACAGGGTCAACGAGCAGTACTTC.

The genes are TRBV6-5 and TRBJ2-1, with 7 nucleotides matching TRBD1. The CDR3 contains 11 residues. V was clipped by 6 bases and J by 13 bases; unmatched bases: 6. From germline, CDR1 is MNHEY and CDR2 SVGAGI. The CDR3 loop reads CASSPGTDQFF. Written as DNA, the CDR3 is TGTGCCAGCAGCCCCGGGACAGACCAGTTCTTC.

This clonotype was observed a handful of times. This rearrangement joins TRBV4-1 to TRBJ1-2; maybe TRBD1 (5 bases). Germline CDR1 and CDR2: MGHRA and YSYEKL. V gave up 0 bases and J gave up 5 bases, with 16 bases separating them. The CDR3 extends over 16 amino acids. CDR3 sequence: CASSQDPRASRYGYTF. The CDR3 region has the DNA TGCGCCAGCAGCCAAGATCCCAGGGCCTCTAGGTATGGCTACACCTTC.

The J gene is TRBJ2-1, the V gene TRBV11-1, with 8 nucleotides matching TRBD2. CDR3 length equals 18 residues. After removal of 5 bases from V and 0 bases from J, the junction contained 12 bases not matched to a gene. Germline V gene sequence: CDR1 SGHAT, CDR2 FQDESV (reference sequence). The CDR3, as DNA: TGTGCCAGCAGCCACCCTGGGCTAGCGGGCAGCTCCTACAATGAGCAGTTCTTC. Translating it yields CASSHPGLAGSSYNEQFF.

The rearrangement uses TRBV7-9 and TRBJ1-2; TRBD1 matches at 7 bases. The ends lost 11 bases at V and 6 bases at J; junction bases unmatched: 3. CDR3 length: 10 amino acids. Germline CDR1 and CDR2: SEHNR and FQNEAQ (reference sequence). The CDR3 protein is CALGTDGYTF. In DNA form, the CDR3 reads TGTGCCCTAGGGACAGATGGCTACACCTTC.

This chain uses TRBV7-9 with TRBJ2-5; 9 positions match TRBD2. The J segment lost 2 bases and the V segment lost 3 bases, leaving 1 base of the junction unmatched. Germline CDR1 and CDR2: SEHNR and FQNEAQ (reference sequence). CDR3 size: 14 residues. The CDR3 loop is CASSFTSGQETQYF. CDR3 DNA sequence: TGTGCCAGCAGCTTCACTAGCGGGCAAGAGACCCAGTACTTC.

The V gene is TRBV7-3, the J gene TRBJ2-3; 8 bases align to TRBD2. V was pared by 1 base and J by 4 bases, with 10 bases of the junction left unmatched. There are 17 residues in the CDR3. Germline V CDR1 and CDR2: SGHTA, FQGTGA. For the CDR3, the DNA is TGTGCCAGCAGCTTAAGAGGGGGAGCGGGAGCGGCAGATACGCAGTATTTT. It codes for CASSLRGGAGAADTQYF.

The chain has TRBV9 and TRBJ2-1; D might be TRBD2 (6 bases). The CDR3 runs to 15 residues. V lost 2 bases, J lost 3 bases, and 12 bases lay in between. CDR1 SGDLS and CDR2 YYNGEE come from the germline V gene. CDR3 region: CASSVGSGNYNEQFF. Here the CDR3 DNA reads TGTGCCAGCAGCGTTGGTAGCGGAAACTACAATGAGCAGTTCTTC.

This chain connects TRBV4-2 to TRBJ2-5; no definite D call. Germline V gene data show CDR1 as LGHNA and CDR2 as YNFKEQ. Trimming took off 3 bases at V and 4 bases at J, with 15 bases between the two ends. The CDR3 is 15 amino acids. The CDR3, as DNA: TGTGCCAGCAGCCAGGACGGTACGAAGGGAGAGACCCAGTACTTC. This encodes CASSQDGTKGETQYF.

The gene calls are TRBV7-9 and TRBJ2-5, with 11 bases fitting TRBD2. The CDR3 covers 18 residues. In germline, CDR1 is SEHNR, CDR2 FQNEAQ (reference sequence). The trim removed 5 bases at V and 1 base at J, leaving 12 bases unmatched. The CDR3 sequence is CASSPRWGGLAAQETQYF. The CDR3 DNA sequence: TGTGCCAGCAGCCCCCGCTGGGGGGGACTAGCGGCCCAAGAGACCCAGTACTTC.

The chain has TRBV7-2 and TRBJ2-7; 11 bases are shared with TRBD1. Trimming cost V 5 bases and J 4 bases; bases outside gene matches: 4. Germline V gene lookup returns CDR1 SGHTA and CDR2 FQGNSA. This CDR3 spans 14 amino acids. The CDR3: CASSRDRGGYEQYF. The CDR3 region has the DNA TGTGCCAGCAGCCGGGACAGGGGGGGATACGAGCAGTACTTC.

As regards this clonotype: An end of the junction does not agree with germline; a read error may underlie this. The chain has TRBV7-3 and TRBJ2-1; possible D gene TRBD1, 5 bases. From germline, CDR1 is SGHTA and CDR2 FQGTGA. This CDR3 is built from 11 residues. The CDR3 DNA reads TGTGCCGGCAGCTCAGGACAACTGCAGTTCTTC. It codes for CAGSSGQLQFF.

The chain joins TRBV6-5 to TRBJ1-2; D call uncertain. Germline values: CDR1 MNHEY, CDR2 SVGAGI. This CDR3 region has 12 residues. Trimming took 5 bases from V and 6 from J, leaving 10 bases between them. This CDR3 reads CASSPSWNGYTF. For the CDR3, the DNA is TGTGCCAGCAGTCCCTCGTGGAATGGCTACACCTTC.

This clonotype showed up just a few times. V and J are TRBV9 and TRBJ2-3, with D possibly matching TRBD2 (6 bases). Germline V CDR1 and CDR2: SGDLS, YYNGEE. This CDR3 is built from 14 residues. Trimming shortened V by 0 bases and J by 6 bases, and 11 bases separated the two germline ends. CDR3 protein: CASSVVERVDTQYF. CDR3 nucleotide sequence: TGTGCCAGCAGCGTAGTCGAGCGGGTGGATACGCAGTATTTT. Full variable domain (missing parts from reference TRBV9 and TRBJ2-3): DSGVTQTPKHLITATGQRVTLRCSPRSGDLSVYWYQQSLDQGLQFLIQYYNGEERAKGNILERFSAQQFPDLHSELNLSSLELGDSALYFCASSVVERVDTQYFGPGTRLTVL.

The chain joins TRBV7-2 to TRBJ2-1, with 7 bases aligning to TRBD2. V gave up 5 bases and J gave up 6 bases; unmatched junction bases: 10. Germline V gene data show CDR1 as SGHTA and CDR2 as FQGNSA. The CDR3 is made up of 15 amino acids. The CDR3 reads CTSSLVGASGNEQFF. The CDR3 nucleotides are TGTACCAGCAGCCTAGTTGGGGCTAGCGGCAATGAGCAGTTCTTC. The full variable domain, with the rest looked up from reference TRBV7-2 and TRBJ2-1, is GAGVSQSPSNKVTEKGKDVELRCDPISGHTALYWYRQSLGQGLEFLIYFQGNSAPDKSGLPSDRFSAERTGGSVSTLTIQRTQQEDSAVYLCTSSLVGASGNEQFFGPGTRLTVL.

This clonotype was picked up a small number of times. The chain recombines TRBV20-1 with TRBJ2-6; D is ambiguous. The CDR3 runs to 17 residues. V was trimmed by 0 bases and J by 0 bases, leaving 12 bases between them. The V gene's germline CDR1 is DFQATT and CDR2 SNEGSKA (reference sequence). Here the CDR3 DNA reads TGCAGTGCTAGAGATCAGGCAGAAAGCTCTGGGGCCAACGTCCTGACTTTC. Amino acids: CSARDQAESSGANVLTF.